This T cell receptor beta chain was observed in a study of shared clonotypes between healthy human individuals. Produced via immunoSEQ multiplex PCR; TCRdb's table is partial and in-frame only. The repertoire has some 2 million clones, about 95% of them found once; the top ten carry 0.85% to 1.3%. CDR3 length: 14 residues. Germline loops: CDR1 SGHDT, CDR2 YYEEEE. As defined, naive CD8 cells were CD45RO-negative and positively selected for CCR7, with terminally differentiated effector memory CD45RA+ cells excluded. Sequenced material: naive CD8+ T cells sorted from blood. The chain has TRBV5-6 and TRBJ2-3; the match to TRBD2 covers 10 bases. This sequence originates from a man younger than 30 in good health. This CDR3 reads CAGELAGSTDTQYF. CDR3 sequence (DNA): TGTGCTGGGGAACTAGCGGGGAGCACAGATACGCAGTATTTT.